One and the same sample provided the 2 T cell receptor beta chains below, sequenced in a study of T-cell reconstitution after alpha-beta-depleted transplantation in children. Construction of the TCRbeta library involved unique molecular identifiers. TCRdb itself ran the PCR reads through MiXCR, one entry per CDR3 protein. The sample gives 190,000 or so distinct CDR3 sequences, roughly 7.5% of which show up once; 3% to 3.5% is in the top ten. The starting material was PBMCs from the stem cell graft donor, obtained from the stem cell graft. These receptors were obtained from a human donor who donated a stem cell graft to a child with Wiskott-Aldrich syndrome.

This clonotype was counted only a few times. This chain joins TRBV7-2 and TRBJ2-1; a weak D match, TRBD1 (6 bases). Germline V gene lookup returns CDR1 SGHTA and CDR2 FQGNSA. The CDR3 has 14 residues. V lost 5 bases and J 9 bases, leaving 17 bases between the germline ends. This CDR3 reads CASSRTVALREQFF. CDR3 bases: TGTGCCAGCAGCAGGACAGTTGCTCTCCGTGAGCAGTTCTTC.

The chain couples TRBV18 to TRBJ1-4; the D is unclear. Germline V lookup: CDR1 KGHSH, CDR2 LQKENI. V was clipped by 2 bases and J by 0 bases, with 7 bases between them. CDR3 length equals 15 residues. The CDR3 bases are TGTGCCAGCTCACCATCCCCTGCAACTAATGAAAAACTGTTTTTT. Its translation is CASSPSPATNEKLFF.